Shown below are 8 T cell receptor beta chains from a single sample sequenced in a study of blood T cell repertoires in COVID-19. Data came from immunoSEQ multiplex PCR; TCRdb stores just in-frame clones and leaves some out. Among about 180,000 clones listed, about four fifths were seen once. The sample comprised peripheral blood. The receptors originated from a human donor in a cohort sampled during active COVID-19.

This rearrangement joins TRBV5-4 to TRBJ1-3; a weak D match, TRBD1 (6 bases). CDR1 SGHNT and CDR2 YYREEE come from the germline V gene (reference sequence). The CDR3 runs to 15 residues. Trimming shortened V by 2 bases and J by 0 bases, and 9 bases separated the two germline ends. The CDR3 protein is CASSLTGISGNTIYF. The CDR3 bases are TGTGCCAGCAGCTTAACAGGGATCTCTGGAAACACCATATATTTT. Looking up the rest from reference TRBV5-4 and TRBJ1-3 gives the full variable domain: ETGVTQSPTHLIKTRGQQVTLRCSSQSGHNTVSWYQQALGQGPQFIFQYYREEENGRGNFPPRFSGLQFPNYSSELNVNALELDDSALYLCASSLTGISGNTIYFGEGSWLTVV.

The chain joins TRBV30 to TRBJ2-2, with 8 bases aligning to TRBD1. The CDR3 runs 16 residues. Germline CDR1 and CDR2: GTSNPN and SVGIG (reference sequence). Unmatched junction bases numbered 8, after V lost 0 bases and J lost 5 bases. The DNA for the CDR3 is TGTGCCTGGAGTGTACGGCAGGGGGCGCGTACCGGGGAGCTGTTTTTT. It codes for CAWSVRQGARTGELFF.

In its sample, this clone was seen a few times. Here the CDR3 reads CSVDPGRTCYGYTF. In DNA form, the CDR3 reads TGCAGCGTGGACCCCGGGAGAACCTGCTATGGCTACACCTTC. The chain combines TRBV29-1 with TRBJ1-2; D gene uncertain. This CDR3 spans 14 amino acids. Germline V gene data show CDR1 as SQVTM and CDR2 as ANQGSEA. V lost 6 bases to trimming and J lost 4 bases, with 18 bases between them.

Of note for this clone: This specimen includes other DNA sequences encoding the same CDR3. The V call is TRBV5-1, the J call TRBJ1-6, with 9 positions matching TRBD1. This CDR3 has 14 residues. Germline loops: CDR1 SGHRS, CDR2 YFSETQ. Unmatched junction bases numbered 4, after V lost 4 bases and J lost 8 bases. CDR3 nucleotides: TGCGCCAGCAGCCCGGGACAGGGCGATTCACCCCTCCACTTT. This codes for CASSPGQGDSPLHF. Using reference TRBV5-1 and TRBJ1-6 for the parts outside the CDR3, the full variable domain is KAGVTQTPRYLIKTRGQQVTLSCSPISGHRSVSWYQQTPGQGLQFLFEYFSETQRNKGNFPGRFSGRQFSNSRSEMNVSTLELGDSALYLCASSPGQGDSPLHFGNGTRLTVT.

The chain's CDR3 is CSVGKDSYGYTF. CDR3 bases: TGCAGCGTTGGTAAGGACAGCTATGGCTACACCTTC. The chain has TRBV29-1 and TRBJ1-2; a weak D match, TRBD1 (6 bases). Trimming pared 4 bases from V and 4 bases from J, leaving 10 bases between. The CDR3 runs to 12 residues. CDR1 is SQVTM and CDR2 is ANQGSEA in the germline V gene.

V and J are TRBV15 and TRBJ1-6; 8 bases map to TRBD1. Germline CDR1 is LNHNV and CDR2 is YYDKDF (reference sequence). The J segment lost 8 bases and the V segment lost 5 bases, leaving 8 bases of the junction unmatched. The length of the CDR3 is 15 residues. The CDR3 here is CATSGEGQGYSPLHF. In DNA, the CDR3 is TGTGCCACCAGCGGGGAAGGACAGGGTTATTCACCCCTCCACTTT.

This clone has just a few counts. This chain uses TRBV5-1 with TRBJ2-7; no firm D call. Trimming took off 3 bases at V and 0 bases at J, with 13 bases between the two ends. This CDR3 spans 15 amino acids. Germline V lookup: CDR1 SGHRS, CDR2 YFSETQ. The CDR3 protein is CASSSGAATSYEQYF. As DNA, the CDR3 is TGCGCCAGCAGCTCCGGTGCAGCGACCTCCTACGAGCAGTACTTC.

The chain couples TRBV27 to TRBJ2-6; a possible D gene is TRBD1 (6 bases). The V end lost 5 bases, the J end lost 0 bases, and 8 bases lay between the germline ends. The CDR3 loop spans 15 amino acids. CDR1 and CDR2 (germline): MNHEY, SMNVEV (reference sequence). The DNA of the CDR3 is TGTGCCAGCAGTACAGGGACCTCTGGGGCCAACGTCCTGACTTTC. Translation: CASSTGTSGANVLTF.